This T cell receptor beta chain was sequenced for a study of radiotherapy plus CTLA-4 blockade in lung cancer. Overall study: Among all patients, roughly 17% showed objective responses, while 30% to 35% had disease control.

Concerning this clone: No antigen is known for it.

The CDR3 has 12 amino acids. With 7 bases removed from V and 1 base from J, the gap between germline ends came to 4 bases. Germline loops: CDR1 SNHLY, CDR2 FYNNEI. Study conclusions and caveats: Some TCR clones had been derived from tumors. These clones expanded in peripheral blood after radiotherapy plus ipilimumab.

Sequencing used immunoSEQ multiplex PCR; TCRdb keeps in-frame clones, though not all of them. The table lists about 84,000 clones, roughly 70% of them singletons. J is TRBJ2-2 and V is TRBV2; no reliable D call. This receptor was taken from a human donor with non-small cell lung cancer that progressed on radiotherapy plus ipilimumab. The sample consisted of peripheral blood, taken from a patient treated with radiotherapy plus ipilimumab. DNA for the CDR3: TGTGCCAGCACCATGAACACCGGGGAGCTGTTTTTT. It codes for CASTMNTGELFF.